The 29 T cell receptor beta chains reported below all come from one sample, sequenced in a study of PD-L1 blockade in urothelial cancer. The table came from immunoSEQ multiplex PCR; TCRdb's copy has only in-frame clones and leaves some out. This sample yields tens of thousands of clones, of which 85% to 95% are seen a single time; approximately 9% belongs to the top ten. The specimen comprised PBMCs, sampled around atezolizumab (anti-PD-L1) treatment. Source of these receptors: a man between 60 and 70 years old with urothelial cancer.

The rearrangement uses TRBV6-4 and TRBJ2-1, with TRBD1 identical over 9 bases. V was clipped by 6 bases and J by 7 bases; unmatched bases: 10. CDR1 is MRHNA and CDR2 is SNTAGT in the germline V gene. The CDR3 sequence is 15 residues long. The CDR3 coding sequence is TGTGCCAGCAGCGAAGACAGGGGGTCTCGGAATGAGCAGTTCTTC. Translation: CASSEDRGSRNEQFF.

The chain uses TRBV30 and TRBJ1-2; no clear D. Germline CDR1 reads GTSNPN; CDR2 reads SVGIG (reference sequence). V lost 8 bases, J lost 9 bases, and 16 bases lay in between. CDR3 size: 11 residues. Written as DNA, the CDR3 is TGTGCCGGAGATTCGGTACTTCGCTACACCTTC. Translated, it gives CAGDSVLRYTF.

The chain couples TRBV28 to TRBJ2-7, with D uncertain. This CDR3 comprises 15 residues. Trimming stripped 3 bases from V and 2 bases from J, with 14 bases between. CDR1 is MDHEN and CDR2 is SYDVKM in the germline V gene. The CDR3 spells CASSFVSGVTYEQYF. The CDR3 region has the DNA TGTGCCAGCAGTTTTGTCTCAGGCGTTACCTACGAGCAGTACTTC.

The CDR3 loop reads CASTHPGGNQPQHF. The CDR3 DNA reads as TGTGCCAGCACCCACCCCGGGGGGAATCAGCCCCAGCATTTT. V usage is TRBV21-1 and J usage is TRBJ1-5. TRBV21-1 is a pseudogene segment. The CDR3 sequence is 14 residues long.

This sequence joins TRBV18 and TRBJ2-3; TRBD1 aligns across 9 bases. The J segment lost 2 bases and the V segment lost 3 bases, leaving 6 bases of the junction unmatched. This CDR3 region has 16 residues. CDR1 is KGHSH, CDR2 LQKENI, per germline. In DNA form, the CDR3 reads TGTGCCAGCTCACCGAGGACAGGGGTCCCCACAGATACGCAGTATTTT. Amino acids: CASSPRTGVPTDTQYF.

The chain links TRBV7-2 to TRBJ2-1, with TRBD1 matching 8 bases. This CDR3 is built from 15 residues. Germline CDR1 SGHTA, CDR2 FQGNSA. J gave up 7 bases and V 6 bases, and 11 bases lay outside the gene matches. The CDR3 DNA sequence: TGTGCCAGCAGACTCGCCGGGACAGGCAGGAATGAGCAGTTCTTC. Amino acid sequence: CASRLAGTGRNEQFF.

V gene TRBV28 combines with J gene TRBJ2-7; 10 nucleotides line up with TRBD1. The germline gives CDR1 MDHEN, CDR2 SYDVKM. The CDR3 is 15 amino acids. The V segment lost 5 bases and the J segment 3 bases; nucleotides outside the gene matches: 7. The CDR3 reads CASSPWDRGIYEQYF. The CDR3 coding sequence is TGTGCCAGCAGTCCGTGGGACAGGGGAATCTACGAGCAGTACTTC. The full variable domain, completed using reference TRBV28 and TRBJ2-7, is DVKVTQSSRYLVKRTGEKVFLECVQDMDHENMFWYRQDPGLGLRLIYFSYDVKMKEKGDIPEGYSVSREKKERFSLILESASTNQTSMYLCASSPWDRGIYEQYFGPGTRLTVT.

CDR3 coding DNA: TGTGCCAGCAGCCTGACAGACAATGAGCAGTTCTTC. Residues: CASSLTDNEQFF. This rearrangement joins TRBV2 to TRBJ2-1, with a possible D match to TRBD1 (5 bases). The V gene lost 6 bases and the J gene lost 5 bases, with 8 bases spanning the gap. The V gene's germline CDR1 is SNHLY and CDR2 FYNNEI. The CDR3 is 12 amino acids. Full variable domain (remainder filled in from reference TRBV2 and TRBJ2-1): EPEVTQTPSHQVTQMGQEVILRCVPISNHLYFYWYRQILGQKVEFLVSFYNNEISEKSEIFDDQFSVERPDGSNFTLKIRSTKLEDSAMYFCASSLTDNEQFFGPGTRLTVL.

The rearrangement joins TRBV7-2 to TRBJ2-5; TRBD1 aligns across 7 bases. CDR3 size: 15 residues. V lost 5 bases, J lost 5 bases, and 11 bases stayed unmatched. Germline V gene lookup returns CDR1 SGHTA and CDR2 FQGNSA. CDR3 DNA sequence: TGTGCCAGCAGCCTCCAAGCGACAGGGATCGAGACCCAGTACTTC. It yields the protein CASSLQATGIETQYF.

This clone was picked up one time. The chain couples TRBV5-5 to TRBJ1-4, with D tentatively TRBD1 (5 bases). This CDR3 region has 14 residues. Deletions cut 3 bases from V and 8 bases from J, with 14 bases between. Looked up from germline, CDR1 is SGHKS and CDR2 is YYEKEE (reference sequence). CDR3 sequence (DNA): TGTGCCAGCAGCTCCGGGACTAAAGAGGAAAAACTGTTTTTT. It codes for CASSSGTKEEKLFF.

The V call is TRBV18, the J call TRBJ2-1; TRBD2 matches at 8 bases. The ends lost 4 bases at V and 5 bases at J; junction bases unmatched: 7. This CDR3 comprises 15 residues. Per germline, CDR1 KGHSH and CDR2 LQKENI. The CDR3 here is CASSLASGGNNEQFF. The CDR3 bases are TGTGCCAGCTCACTCGCCTCGGGAGGGAACAATGAGCAGTTCTTC.

The chain has TRBV5-1 and TRBJ2-6; D is perhaps TRBD2 (6 bases). Trimming removed 3 bases from V and 2 bases from J, with 9 bases in between. There are 15 residues in the CDR3. Germline V gene data show CDR1 as SGHRS and CDR2 as YFSETQ. The CDR3 DNA follows: TGCGCCAGCAGCTGGCGGGATGCTGGGGCCAACGTCCTGACTTTC. Translated, it gives CASSWRDAGANVLTF.

The chain uses TRBV4-2 and TRBJ2-1; maybe TRBD2 (6 bases). Germline V gene data show CDR1 as LGHNA and CDR2 as YNFKEQ. The CDR3 spans 17 residues. V was pared by 1 base and J by 8 bases, with 21 bases between. CDR3: CASSQVGGTPKADEQFF. The CDR3 region has the DNA TGTGCCAGCAGCCAAGTCGGTGGGACTCCAAAAGCCGATGAGCAGTTCTTC.

This chain links TRBV11-2 with TRBJ2-3; 9 nucleotides agree with TRBD2. This CDR3 spans 17 amino acids. The V and J ends lost 4 bases and 3 bases, in that order; junction bases with no gene match: 11. Germline V gives CDR1 SGHAT, CDR2 FQNNGV. The DNA for the CDR3 is TGTGCCAGCAGCTCGAATTCCTACAGCGGGGGGACAGATACGCAGTATTTT. Translating it yields CASSSNSYSGGTDTQYF.

The rearrangement joins TRBV2 to TRBJ2-7, with D unresolved. CDR3 length equals 11 residues. V was clipped by 6 bases and J by 0 bases, with 3 bases between them. CDR1 SNHLY and CDR2 FYNNEI come from the germline V gene. The CDR3 protein is CASRYSYEQYF. The CDR3, as DNA: TGTGCCAGCAGATACTCCTACGAGCAGTACTTC.

The V call is TRBV25-1, the J call TRBJ2-1; TRBD2 matches 13 bases. The V segment lost 3 bases and the J segment 9 bases; nucleotides outside the gene matches: 2. Germline loops: CDR1 MGHDK, CDR2 SYGVNS. The CDR3 is made up of 14 amino acids. CDR3 protein: CASSEGLAGSEQFF. In DNA form, the CDR3 reads TGTGCCAGCAGTGAGGGACTAGCGGGATCTGAGCAGTTCTTC.

The chain employs TRBV5-1 and TRBJ1-4, with D hard to call. The CDR3 runs to 14 residues. V gave up 0 bases and J gave up 4 bases, with 7 bases separating them. Germline V gene data show CDR1 as SGHRS and CDR2 as YFSETQ. CDR3 coding DNA: TGCGCCAGCAGCTTGGGGCAGGATAATGAAAAACTGTTTTTT. Translation: CASSLGQDNEKLFF. Full variable domain (missing parts from reference TRBV5-1 and TRBJ1-4): KAGVTQTPRYLIKTRGQQVTLSCSPISGHRSVSWYQQTPGQGLQFLFEYFSETQRNKGNFPGRFSGRQFSNSRSEMNVSTLELGDSALYLCASSLGQDNEKLFFGSGTQLSVL.

Concerning this clone itself: The sample carries other DNA sequences with the same CDR3. The chain has TRBV7-9 and TRBJ2-5; 9 bases align to TRBD1. Germline V lookup: CDR1 SEHNR, CDR2 FQNEAQ (reference sequence). The CDR3 runs 14 residues. Germline trimming cut 3 bases from V and 2 bases from J; bases unmatched to any gene: 1. In DNA, the CDR3 is TGTGCCAGCAGCTTTGGACAGGGGCAAGAGACCCAGTACTTC. This encodes CASSFGQGQETQYF.

The chain recombines TRBV2 with TRBJ2-1; 11 bases agree with TRBD2. The germline V gene has CDR1 SNHLY and CDR2 FYNNEI. Trimming removed 2 bases from V and 7 bases from J; junction bases left unmatched: 7. This CDR3 has 16 amino acids. CDR3 region: CASSELLAGGQNEQFF. CDR3 sequence (DNA): TGTGCCAGCAGTGAATTGTTAGCGGGGGGGCAAAATGAGCAGTTCTTC.

The rearrangement joins TRBV6-1 to TRBJ1-5; D may be TRBD1 (6 bases). This CDR3 region has 13 residues. The V gene's germline CDR1 is MNHNS and CDR2 SASEGT. Between the trimmed V and J ends, which lost 4 bases and 5 bases, there was a span of 9 bases. The chain's CDR3 is CASSATGYQPQHF. The CDR3 nucleotides are TGTGCCAGCAGTGCTACAGGGTATCAGCCCCAGCATTTT.

The table lists this clone with a count of one. This chain connects TRBV19 to TRBJ1-6; a possible D gene is TRBD1 (6 bases). The CDR3 extends over 22 amino acids. Trimming stripped 7 bases from V and 5 bases from J, with 36 bases between. Germline CDR1 reads LNHDA; CDR2 reads SQIVND (reference sequence). This CDR3 is CASIMVMSGAFNDRQNNSPLHF. The CDR3 nucleotides are TGTGCCAGTATTATGGTTATGTCAGGGGCATTCAATGACCGCCAGAATAATTCACCCCTCCACTTT.

This clone has only a few counts. The V and J genes are TRBV4-2 and TRBJ1-6; D perhaps matches TRBD1 (5 bases). CDR1 and CDR2 from the germline V gene are LGHNA and YNFKEQ. The length of the CDR3 is 14 residues. V was clipped by 4 bases and J by 14 bases, with 18 bases between them. CDR3: CASSLTRVGASLHF. CDR3 nucleotide sequence: TGTGCCAGCAGCCTAACCAGGGTTGGAGCGTCCCTCCACTTT.

This rearrangement joins TRBV4-2 to TRBJ2-2; 7 positions match TRBD2. This CDR3 is built from 21 residues. Germline assignment: CDR1 LGHNA and CDR2 YNFKEQ. The V and J ends lost 4 bases and 0 bases, in that order; junction bases with no gene match: 20. The CDR3 coding sequence is TGTGCCAGCAGCCCCGGCCGGGGAACTAGCGCAAGCTCTACGAACACCGGGGAGCTGTTTTTT. This sequence encodes CASSPGRGTSASSTNTGELFF.

This clone was seen a single time. This sequence joins TRBV5-1 and TRBJ2-7, with TRBD2 matching over 13 bases. The germline gives CDR1 SGHRS, CDR2 YFSETQ. V was pared by 4 bases and J by 3 bases, with 4 bases of the junction left unmatched. The CDR3 is 15 residues long. Here the CDR3 reads CASSPRTSGSYEQYF. The CDR3, as DNA: TGCGCCAGCAGCCCAAGGACTAGCGGGAGCTACGAGCAGTACTTC.

The rearrangement links TRBV11-2 to TRBJ1-6; D might be TRBD1 (6 bases). V lost 0 bases to trimming and J lost 8 bases, with 11 bases between them. CDR1 and CDR2 (germline): SGHAT, FQNNGV. The CDR3 covers 15 residues. Here the CDR3 DNA reads TGTGCCAGCAGCTTAGACCTAGGGGGGGATTCACCCCTCCACTTT. It codes for CASSLDLGGDSPLHF. Combining the CDR3 with reference TRBV11-2 and TRBJ1-6 gives the whole variable domain EAGVAQSPRYKIIEKRQSVAFWCNPISGHATLYWYQQILGQGPKLLIQFQNNGVVDDSQLPKDRFSAERLKGVDSTLKIQPAKLEDSAVYLCASSLDLGGDSPLHFGNGTRLTVT.

The chain joins TRBV7-2 to TRBJ2-7; the D is unclear. The CDR3 runs to 13 residues. Germline values: CDR1 SGHTA, CDR2 FQGNSA. V lost 5 bases and J lost 0, with 8 bases in between. CDR3 region: CASSELNSYEQYF. The CDR3 region has the DNA TGTGCCAGCAGCGAACTAAACTCCTACGAGCAGTACTTC.

The chain employs TRBV4-1 and TRBJ2-5; the D gene is possibly TRBD2 (6 bases). V was pared by 2 bases and J by 1 base, with 32 bases between. Per germline, CDR1 MGHRA and CDR2 YSYEKL. The CDR3 length is 22 residues. CDR3 residues: CASSQTPPQGLSPTGIQETQYF. For the CDR3, the DNA is TGCGCCAGCAGCCAAACCCCCCCGCAGGGACTCTCGCCGACGGGGATCCAAGAGACCCAGTACTTC.

The chain couples TRBV5-1 to TRBJ2-3, with D maybe TRBD1 (5 bases). Per the germline V gene, CDR1 is SGHRS and CDR2 is YFSETQ. The length of the CDR3 is 14 residues. The germline V and J ends were trimmed by 2 bases and 5 bases, with 12 bases remaining between them. CDR3 in DNA: TGCGCCAGCAGCTTCGATAGCCAGGGAGATACGCAGTATTTT. It encodes CASSFDSQGDTQYF.

The genes are TRBV9 and TRBJ2-2; TRBD2 matches at 10 bases. Germline assignment: CDR1 SGDLS and CDR2 YYNGEE. J was trimmed by 6 bases and V by 3 bases; bases with no gene match: 14. The CDR3 has 18 residues. CDR3 bases: TGTGCCAGCAGCGCCCCGGGGGTAGCGGGGGGTTTGGCCGGGGAGCTGTTTTTT. Translating it yields CASSAPGVAGGLAGELFF.